These 5 T cell receptor beta chains came from one sample sequenced in a study of blood T cell repertoires in COVID-19. Libraries were prepared by immunoSEQ multiplex PCR; TCRdb keeps only in-frame clonotypes and omits some of them. Of 150,000 to 200,000 clones detected, less than 90% appear once; the ten largest clones hold 7.6%. The sample comprised peripheral blood. All receptors come from a woman in her 70s with COVID-19, enrolled during active disease.

This sequence joins TRBV5-8 and TRBJ1-3; D remains unclear. Trimming left V 4 bases short and J 4 bases short, with 15 bases between. The CDR3 has 15 residues. Germline lookup yields CDR1 SGHTS and CDR2 YDEGEE. The CDR3 protein is CASSNRATGGNTIYF. CDR3 nucleotide sequence: TGTGCCAGCAGCAACCGGGCTACGGGGGGAAACACCATATATTTT.

The CDR3 region has the DNA TGTGCCAGCAGAACGGGACAGGGGATTTTGGATGAAAAACTGTTTTTT. It yields the protein CASRTGQGILDEKLFF. The rearrangement links TRBV2 to TRBJ1-4; 10 nucleotides agree with TRBD1. The CDR3 spans 16 residues. Germline V gene lookup returns CDR1 SNHLY and CDR2 FYNNEI. After removal of 6 bases from V and 6 bases from J, the junction contained 10 bases not matched to a gene. Full variable domain (remainder filled in from reference TRBV2 and TRBJ1-4): EPEVTQTPSHQVTQMGQEVILRCVPISNHLYFYWYRQILGQKVEFLVSFYNNEISEKSEIFDDQFSVERPDGSNFTLKIRSTKLEDSAMYFCASRTGQGILDEKLFFGSGTQLSVL.

J is TRBJ2-1 and V is TRBV3-1 (or the pseudogene TRBV3-2), with TRBD2 matching over 11 bases. The germline gives CDR1 LGHDT, CDR2 YNNKEL (reference sequence). The CDR3 is 15 amino acids. After removal of 6 bases from V and 7 bases from J, the junction contained 8 bases not matched to a gene. The CDR3 reads CASSRWGTSGNEQFF. Written as DNA, the CDR3 is TGTGCCAGCAGTCGCTGGGGGACTAGCGGAAATGAGCAGTTCTTC.

The sample holds one count of this clone. This chain links TRBV30 with TRBJ1-3; 10 positions match TRBD1. The germline V gene has CDR1 GTSNPN and CDR2 SVGIG (reference sequence). Unmatched junction bases numbered 4, after V lost 4 bases and J lost 4 bases. This CDR3 region has 14 residues. The CDR3 DNA reads TGTGCCTGGACCGGGACAGGGGACGGAAACACCATATATTTT. Its translation: CAWTGTGDGNTIYF.

The chain is built from TRBV2 and TRBJ2-7; 12 bases are shared with TRBD2. CDR1 is SNHLY, CDR2 FYNNEI, per germline. CDR3 size: 15 residues. The ends lost 5 bases at V and 2 bases at J; junction bases unmatched: 4. The CDR3 sequence is CASSNLAGGPYEQYF. The CDR3 region has the DNA TGTGCCAGCAGTAATCTAGCGGGAGGGCCCTACGAGCAGTACTTC.